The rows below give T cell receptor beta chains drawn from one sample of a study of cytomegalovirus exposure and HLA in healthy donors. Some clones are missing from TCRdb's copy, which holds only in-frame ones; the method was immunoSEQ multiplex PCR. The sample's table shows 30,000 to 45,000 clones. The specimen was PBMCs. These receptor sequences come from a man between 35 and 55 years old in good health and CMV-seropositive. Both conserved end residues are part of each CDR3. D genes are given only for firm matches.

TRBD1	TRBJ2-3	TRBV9	CASSQTGTGYSDTQYF	TGTGCCAGCAGCCAGACCGGGACAGGGTACTCAGATACGCAGTATTTT
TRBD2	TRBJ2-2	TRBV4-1	CASSQEMASGNTGELFF	TGCGCCAGCAGCCAAGAGATGGCTAGCGGAAACACCGGGGAGCTGTTTTTT
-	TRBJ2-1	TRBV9	CASSVAGIYNEQFF	TGTGCCAGCAGCGTAGCGGGTATTTACAATGAGCAGTTCTTC
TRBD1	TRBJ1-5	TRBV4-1	CASRRAAGGLDQPQHF	TGCGCCAGCAGAAGAGCGGCAGGGGGCCTAGATCAGCCCCAGCATTTT
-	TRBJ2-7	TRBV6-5	CASSSVSLYEQYF	TGTGCCAGCAGTTCGGTGTCCCTTTACGAGCAGTACTTC
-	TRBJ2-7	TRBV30	CAWRVEGTYEQYF	TGTGCCTGGAGGGTGGAGGGGACCTACGAGCAGTACTTC
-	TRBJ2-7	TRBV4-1	CASSQVPHSYEQYF	TGCGCCAGCAGCCAAGTCCCCCACAGCTACGAGCAGTACTTC
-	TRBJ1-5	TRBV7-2	CASSLALGGGNQPQHF	TGTGCCAGCAGCTTAGCGCTCGGAGGAGGCAATCAGCCCCAGCATTTT
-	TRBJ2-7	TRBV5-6	CASSRSYEQYF	TGTGCCAGCAGCCGCTCCTACGAGCAGTACTTC
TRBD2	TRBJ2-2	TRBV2	CATQSGGGNTGELFF	TGTGCCACCCAGAGCGGGGGCGGGAACACCGGGGAGCTGTTTTTT
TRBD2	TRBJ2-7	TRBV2	CASSGAGGLYEQYF	TGTGCCAGCAGTGGGGCGGGAGGGCTTTACGAGCAGTACTTC
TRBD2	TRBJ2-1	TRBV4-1	CASSRKGLAGSSYNEQFF	TGCGCCAGCAGCCGGAAGGGACTAGCGGGGAGCTCCTACAATGAGCAGTTCTTC
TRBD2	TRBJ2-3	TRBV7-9	CASSATSGRADGTDTQYF	TGTGCCAGCAGCGCCACTAGCGGGAGAGCGGATGGCACAGATACGCAGTATTTT
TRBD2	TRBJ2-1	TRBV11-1	CASSPRLAGGNEQFF	TGTGCCAGCAGCCCCCGACTAGCGGGAGGCAATGAGCAGTTCTTC
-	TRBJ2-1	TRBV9	CASTPGSGDEQFF	TGTGCCAGCACCCCGGGTTCCGGAGATGAGCAGTTCTTC